A selection of T cell receptor beta chains follows, all from one sample in a study of blood T cell repertoires in COVID-19. The table came from immunoSEQ multiplex PCR; TCRdb's copy has only in-frame clones and leaves some out. The table shows 100,000 or so clones, with roughly 92% occurring only once. The specimen was peripheral blood. Receptors were obtained from a man between 65 and 85 years old with acute or convalescent COVID-19. Both conserved end residues are part of each CDR3. The D gene is left open where the match is weak. Some rows mark clone size as missing; the rest say once, few, many or name a class of expanded clone.

size	D	length	V	J	DNA	CDR3
-	-	12	TRBV7-2	TRBJ2-7	TGTGCCAGCAGCCGACAGTCCTACGAGCAGTACTTC	CASSRQSYEQYF
once	TRBD1	15	TRBV7-2	TRBJ1-1	TGTGCCAGCAGCCTCCACCTCACAGGGGACACTGAAGCTTTCTTT	CASSLHLTGDTEAFF
few	-	14	TRBV28	TRBJ1-2	TGTGCCAGCCTCGCCGGGACACACAACTATGGCTACACCTTC	CASLAGTHNYGYTF
-	-	15	TRBV4-1	TRBJ2-1	TGCGCCAGCAGCCAAGATAGGGCAGGGGTTTGGGGGCAGTTCTTC	CASSQDRAGVWGQFF
-	TRBD1	15	TRBV2	TRBJ2-7	TGTGCCAGCAGGTTAACCCTGACAGGGCCGATACACCAGTACTTC	CASRLTLTGPIHQYF
-	TRBD1	16	TRBV6-5	TRBJ1-6	TGTGCCAGCAGTTGGGGGACAGGTCGAGATAATTCACCCCTCCACTTT	CASSWGTGRDNSPLHF
-	TRBD2	17	TRBV13	TRBJ2-3	TGTGCCAGCAGTTCTAGCGGGATACGCCATAGCACAGATACGCAGTATTTT	CASSSSGIRHSTDTQYF
-	-	14	TRBV29-1	TRBJ2-2	TGCGCAGCGCCCAGGGCAGTAGCCCACGGGGAGCTGTTTTTT	CAAPRAVAHGELFF
-	-	13	TRBV7-2	TRBJ2-2	TGTGCCAGCAGCTCCAGTTACACCGGGGAGCTGTTTTTT	CASSSSYTGELFF
-	-	15	TRBV6-2/TRBV6-3	TRBJ1-2	TGTGCCAGCAGTTACACCAGGGCAGGGTCGGATGGCTACACCTTC	CASSYTRAGSDGYTF
-	TRBD2	16	TRBV24-1	TRBJ2-5	TGTGCCACCAGTGACCCCCGGGGGGGGAACCAAGAGACCCAGTACTTC	CATSDPRGGNQETQYF
-	-	13	TRBV19	TRBJ2-7	TGTGCCAGTAGTTCACAGACGAACTACGAGCAGTACTTC	CASSSQTNYEQYF
-	-	17	TRBV9	TRBJ1-1	TGTGCCAGCAGCGTATGGCCCACCGGGCAGGGCTCCACTGAAGCTTTCTTT	CASSVWPTGQGSTEAFF
-	-	13	TRBV11-1	TRBJ2-2	TGTGCCAGCAGCTTCGAGGGTCGGGGGGAGCTGTTTTTT	CASSFEGRGELFF
-	TRBD1	15	TRBV27	TRBJ2-1	TGTGCCAGCAGTTCCGGGACAGACCCCTACAATGAGCAGTTCTTC	CASSSGTDPYNEQFF
-	TRBD1	17	TRBV10-3	TRBJ2-2	TGTGCCATCAGTCCGGGACAGAGCTTCTTGAACACCGGGGAGCTGTTTTTT	CAISPGQSFLNTGELFF
-	-	14	TRBV11-3	TRBJ1-3	TGTGCCAGCAGTTTCTCGGGTTCTGGAAACACCATATATTTT	CASSFSGSGNTIYF
once	-	15	TRBV7-9	TRBJ2-7	TGTGCCAGCAGCTTAGGGGGCCCTACTTACTACGAGCAGTACTTC	CASSLGGPTYYEQYF
-	TRBD1	17	TRBV7-9	TRBJ2-1	TGTGCCAGCAGCTTAAGGGGGACAGAAAGTTCCTACAATGAGCAGTTCTTC	CASSLRGTESSYNEQFF
-	-	12	TRBV18	TRBJ1-2	TGTGCCAGCTCACCGGACAGTGGCGGCTACACCTTC	CASSPDSGGYTF
-	TRBD2	15	TRBV19	TRBJ2-1	TGTGCCAGTAGTGCAACTAGCGGGAGGGGGAATGAGCAGTTCTTC	CASSATSGRGNEQFF
-	TRBD1	14	TRBV3-1/TRBV3-2	TRBJ2-1	TGTGCCAGCAGCCAAGATCCCGGGAACAGGGGGCAGTTCTTC	CASSQDPGNRGQFF
-	-	13	TRBV10-3	TRBJ1-1	TGTGCCTCAGGACTTGAGACGGTCACTGAAGCTTTCTTT	CASGLETVTEAFF
once	TRBD1	14	TRBV5-8	TRBJ2-1	TGTGCCAGCAGCCTCCGGGACAGGGGGGATGAGCAGTTCTTC	CASSLRDRGDEQFF
-	-	13	TRBV11-3	TRBJ2-3	TGTGCCAGCAGCTTAGGGCTGGCAGATACGCAGTATTTT	CASSLGLADTQYF
once	TRBD1	15	TRBV15	TRBJ1-2	TGTGCCACCAGCAGTGAGGGACAGGGATCCTATGGCTACACCTTC	CATSSEGQGSYGYTF
-	TRBD1	15	TRBV10-1	TRBJ2-1	TGCGCCAGCGCCCGGGACAGTAGCTCCTACAATGAGCAGTTCTTC	CASARDSSSYNEQFF
-	-	13	TRBV6-5	TRBJ2-7	TGTGCCAGCAGTTACCAGGACAGAAGGATAAGGTACTTC	CASSYQDRRIRYF
-	TRBD1	18	TRBV4-1	TRBJ2-3	TGCGCCAGCAGCCCCGACACCGACAGGGCAGGACACAGGACTACGCAGTATTTT	CASSPDTDRAGHRTTQYF
-	TRBD2	14	TRBV18	TRBJ2-3	TGTGCCAGCTCTCCAGGACTAGCCACAGATACGCAGTATTTT	CASSPGLATDTQYF
once	TRBD1	15	TRBV6-5	TRBJ2-3	TGTGCCAGCAGTTACGAGGGGACAGAAAGCGATACGCAGTATTTT	CASSYEGTESDTQYF
-	-	13	TRBV28	TRBJ2-6	TGTGCCAGCAGTCGCTCTGGGGCCAACGTCCTGACTTTC	CASSRSGANVLTF
-	TRBD1	13	TRBV30	TRBJ1-2	TGTGCCTGGAGTGTATCGCCAGGGGGTGGCTACACCTTC	CAWSVSPGGGYTF
-	TRBD1	15	TRBV6-6	TRBJ2-7	TGTGCCAGCAGTTACCCCCCGGGACAGGGCTACGAGCAGTACTTC	CASSYPPGQGYEQYF
-	-	12	TRBV19	TRBJ2-5	TGTGCCAGTAGTCTAGGCCGGGAGACCCAGTACTTC	CASSLGRETQYF
-	-	14	TRBV11-2	TRBJ2-7	TGTGCCAGCAGCTTATACGGGAGCTCCTACGAGCAGTACTTC	CASSLYGSSYEQYF
once	TRBD2	15	TRBV6-5	TRBJ2-3	TGTGCCAGCAGTTATAATAGCGGGGGCACAGATACGCAGTATTTT	CASSYNSGGTDTQYF
-	TRBD1	15	TRBV13	TRBJ1-1	TGTGCCAGCAGCTTAGGGCAACGACAGGGCACTGAAGCTTTCTTT	CASSLGQRQGTEAFF
few	-	16	TRBV21-1	TRBJ1-4	TGTGCCAGCAGCAATTTTAGCGGGACGGGAAATGAAAAACTGTTTTTT	CASSNFSGTGNEKLFF
-	-	15	TRBV6-5	TRBJ2-1	TGTGCCAGCAGGGCGGGACAGAGACTTTACAATGAGCAGTTCTTC	CASRAGQRLYNEQFF
few	-	15	TRBV4-1	TRBJ2-7	TGCGCCAGCAGCCAAGGCCAGACAGAGACCTACGAGCAGTACTTC	CASSQGQTETYEQYF
-	TRBD1	16	TRBV6-5	TRBJ1-2	TGTGCCAGCAGTTACTCGAGGGGAGCAGGGGGAGGTGGCTACACCTTC	CASSYSRGAGGGGYTF
-	TRBD1	15	TRBV19	TRBJ1-6	TGTGCCAGTATTACGTCGGGCAGGGGGCGGTCACCCCTCCACTTT	CASITSGRGRSPLHF
once	TRBD2	18	TRBV13	TRBJ2-7	TGTGCCAGCAGCTTAAACCCTGCTGGGCTAGCGGGAGCGAACGAGCAGTACTTC	CASSLNPAGLAGANEQYF
-	TRBD1	13	TRBV28	TRBJ2-7	TGTGCCAGCAGTTTTGTTGGGACAGACAATAATCACTTC	CASSFVGTDNNHF
-	-	13	TRBV3-1/TRBV3-2	TRBJ1-3	TGTGCCAGCAGCCAGTCCGGGGGAAACACCATATATTTT	CASSQSGGNTIYF
-	-	14	TRBV5-1	TRBJ2-3	TGCGCCAGCAATGGGGGCACGAGCACAGATACGCAGTATTTT	CASNGGTSTDTQYF